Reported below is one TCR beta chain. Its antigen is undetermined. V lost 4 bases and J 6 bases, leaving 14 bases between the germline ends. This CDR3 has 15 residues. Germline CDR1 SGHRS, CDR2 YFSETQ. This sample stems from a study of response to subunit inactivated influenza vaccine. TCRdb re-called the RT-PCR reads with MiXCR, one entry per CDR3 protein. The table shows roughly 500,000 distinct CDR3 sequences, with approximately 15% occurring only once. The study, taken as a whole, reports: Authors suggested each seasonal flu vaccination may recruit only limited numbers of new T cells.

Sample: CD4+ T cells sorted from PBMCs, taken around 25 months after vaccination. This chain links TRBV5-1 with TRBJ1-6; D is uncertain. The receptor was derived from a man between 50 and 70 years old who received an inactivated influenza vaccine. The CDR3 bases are TGCGCCAGCAGCACCAGGACCATCGGTAATTCACCCCTCCACTTT. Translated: CASSTRTIGNSPLHF.